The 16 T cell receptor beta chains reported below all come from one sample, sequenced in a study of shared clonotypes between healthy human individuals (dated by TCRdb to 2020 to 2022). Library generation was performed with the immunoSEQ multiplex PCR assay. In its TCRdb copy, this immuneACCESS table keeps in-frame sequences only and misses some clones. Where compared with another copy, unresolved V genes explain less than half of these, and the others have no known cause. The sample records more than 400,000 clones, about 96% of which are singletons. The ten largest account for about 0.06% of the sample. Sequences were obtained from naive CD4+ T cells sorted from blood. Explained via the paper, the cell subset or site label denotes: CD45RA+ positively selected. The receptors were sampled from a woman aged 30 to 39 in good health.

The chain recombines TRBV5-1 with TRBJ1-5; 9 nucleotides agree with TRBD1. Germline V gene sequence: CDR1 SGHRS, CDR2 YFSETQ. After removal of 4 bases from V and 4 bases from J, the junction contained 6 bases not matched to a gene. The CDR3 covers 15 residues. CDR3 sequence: CASSIGQGPNQPQHF. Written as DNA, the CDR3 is TGCGCCAGCAGCATAGGACAGGGGCCAAATCAGCCCCAGCATTTT. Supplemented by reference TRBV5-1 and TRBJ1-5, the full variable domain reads KAGVTQTPRYLIKTRGQQVTLSCSPISGHRSVSWYQQTPGQGLQFLFEYFSETQRNKGNFPGRFSGRQFSNSRSEMNVSTLELGDSALYLCASSIGQGPNQPQHFGDGTRLSIL.

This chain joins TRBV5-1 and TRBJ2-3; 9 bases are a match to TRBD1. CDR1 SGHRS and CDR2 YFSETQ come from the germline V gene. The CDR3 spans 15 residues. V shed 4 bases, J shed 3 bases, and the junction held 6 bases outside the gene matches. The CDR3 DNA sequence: TGCGCCAGCAGCAACCGGGACAGGGCGACAGATACGCAGTATTTT. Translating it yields CASSNRDRATDTQYF.

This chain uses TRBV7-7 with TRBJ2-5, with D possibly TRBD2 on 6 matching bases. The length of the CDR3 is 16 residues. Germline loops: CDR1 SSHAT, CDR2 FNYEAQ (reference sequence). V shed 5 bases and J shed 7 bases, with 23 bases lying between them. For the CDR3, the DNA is TGTGCCAGCAGCCCCGTTGCAGGGACTCCTCTAGGGACCCAGTACTTC. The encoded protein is CASSPVAGTPLGTQYF.

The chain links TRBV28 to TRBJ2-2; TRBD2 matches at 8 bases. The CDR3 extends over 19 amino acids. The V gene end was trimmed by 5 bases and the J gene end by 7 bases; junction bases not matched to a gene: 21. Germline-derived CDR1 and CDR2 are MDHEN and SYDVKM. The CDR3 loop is CASSEAGLAGPPTGGELFF. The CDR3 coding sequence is TGTGCCAGCAGTGAAGCCGGACTAGCCGGTCCTCCAACCGGCGGGGAGCTGTTTTTT.

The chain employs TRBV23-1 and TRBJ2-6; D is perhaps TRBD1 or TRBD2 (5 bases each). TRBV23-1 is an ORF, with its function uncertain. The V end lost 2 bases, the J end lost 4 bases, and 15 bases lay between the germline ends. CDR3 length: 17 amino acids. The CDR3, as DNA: TGCGCCAGCAGTCAAGGTCGGGACCTCTACGGGGCCAACGTCCTGACTTTC. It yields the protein CASSQGRDLYGANVLTF.

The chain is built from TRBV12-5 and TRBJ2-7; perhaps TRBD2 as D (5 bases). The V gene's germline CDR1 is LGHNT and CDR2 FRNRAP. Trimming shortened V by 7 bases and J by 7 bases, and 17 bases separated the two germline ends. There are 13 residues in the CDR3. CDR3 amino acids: CASVRGRSWEQYF. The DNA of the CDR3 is TGTGCTAGTGTGCGAGGGCGAAGCTGGGAGCAGTACTTC.

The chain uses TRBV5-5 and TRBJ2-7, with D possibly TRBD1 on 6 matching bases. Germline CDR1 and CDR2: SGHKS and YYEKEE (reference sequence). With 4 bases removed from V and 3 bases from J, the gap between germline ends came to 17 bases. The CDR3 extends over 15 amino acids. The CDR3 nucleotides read TGTGCCAGCAGCGCAAGGACAGCCGGATACTACGAGCAGTACTTC. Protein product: CASSARTAGYYEQYF. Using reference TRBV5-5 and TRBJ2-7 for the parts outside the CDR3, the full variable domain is DAGVTQSPTHLIKTRGQQVTLRCSPISGHKSVSWYQQVLGQGPQFIFQYYEKEERGRGNFPDRFSARQFPNYSSELNVNALLLGDSALYLCASSARTAGYYEQYFGPGTRLTVT.

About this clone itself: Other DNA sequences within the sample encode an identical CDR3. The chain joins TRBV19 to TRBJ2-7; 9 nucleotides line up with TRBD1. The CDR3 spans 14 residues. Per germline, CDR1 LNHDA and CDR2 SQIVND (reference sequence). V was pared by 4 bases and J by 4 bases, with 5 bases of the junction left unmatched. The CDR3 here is CASSTGTGIYEQYF. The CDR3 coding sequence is TGTGCCAGTAGTACTGGGACAGGGATTTACGAGCAGTACTTC.

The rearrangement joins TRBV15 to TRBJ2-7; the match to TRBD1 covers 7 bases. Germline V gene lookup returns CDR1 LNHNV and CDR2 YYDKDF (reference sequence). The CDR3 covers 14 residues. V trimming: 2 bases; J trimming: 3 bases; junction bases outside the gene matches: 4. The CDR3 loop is CATSRNRDSYEQYF. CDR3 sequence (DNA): TGTGCCACCAGCAGAAACCGGGACAGCTACGAGCAGTACTTC.

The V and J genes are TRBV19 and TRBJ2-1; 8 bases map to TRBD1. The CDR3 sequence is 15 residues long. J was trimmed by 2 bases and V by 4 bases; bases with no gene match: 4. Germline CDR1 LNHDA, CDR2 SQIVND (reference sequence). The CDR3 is CASSTRQGPYNEQFF. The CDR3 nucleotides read TGTGCCAGTAGTACCCGACAGGGGCCCTACAATGAGCAGTTCTTC.

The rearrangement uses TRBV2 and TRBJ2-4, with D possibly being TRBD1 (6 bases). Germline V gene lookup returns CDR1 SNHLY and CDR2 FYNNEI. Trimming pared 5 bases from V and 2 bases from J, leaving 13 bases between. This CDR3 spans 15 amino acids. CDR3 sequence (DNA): TGTGCCAGCAGTCTACAGACAGGACCCAAAAACATTCAGTACTTC. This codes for CASSLQTGPKNIQYF.

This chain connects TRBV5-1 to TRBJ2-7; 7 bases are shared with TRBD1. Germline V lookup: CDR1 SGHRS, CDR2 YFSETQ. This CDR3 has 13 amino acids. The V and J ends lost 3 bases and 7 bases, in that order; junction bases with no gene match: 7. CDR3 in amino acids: CASSSGQPNEQYF. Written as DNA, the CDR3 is TGCGCCAGCAGCTCGGGACAGCCTAATGAGCAGTACTTC. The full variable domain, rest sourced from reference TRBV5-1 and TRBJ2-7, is KAGVTQTPRYLIKTRGQQVTLSCSPISGHRSVSWYQQTPGQGLQFLFEYFSETQRNKGNFPGRFSGRQFSNSRSEMNVSTLELGDSALYLCASSSGQPNEQYFGPGTRLTVT.

CDR3 sequence (DNA): TGTGCCAGCAGTTTTAGGCGGCTGGACGGAGTCTACGAGCAGTACTTC. Translating gives CASSFRRLDGVYEQYF. This chain connects TRBV6-5 to TRBJ2-7; D remains ambiguous. Trimming shortened V by 4 bases and J by 3 bases, and 19 bases separated the two germline ends. This CDR3 has 16 amino acids. From germline, CDR1 is MNHEY and CDR2 SVGAGI.

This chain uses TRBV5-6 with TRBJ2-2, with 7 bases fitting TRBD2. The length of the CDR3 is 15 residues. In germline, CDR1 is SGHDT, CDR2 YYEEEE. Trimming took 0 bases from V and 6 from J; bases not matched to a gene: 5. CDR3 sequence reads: CASSLVRRESGELFF. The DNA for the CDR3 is TGTGCCAGCAGCTTGGTTAGGCGGGAGTCCGGGGAGCTGTTTTTT.

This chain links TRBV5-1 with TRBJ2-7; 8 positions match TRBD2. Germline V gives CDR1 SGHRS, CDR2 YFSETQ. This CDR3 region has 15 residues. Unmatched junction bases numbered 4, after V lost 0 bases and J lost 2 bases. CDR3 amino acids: CASSLVSGMAYEQYF. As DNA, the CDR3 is TGCGCCAGCAGCTTGGTTAGCGGGATGGCCTACGAGCAGTACTTC.

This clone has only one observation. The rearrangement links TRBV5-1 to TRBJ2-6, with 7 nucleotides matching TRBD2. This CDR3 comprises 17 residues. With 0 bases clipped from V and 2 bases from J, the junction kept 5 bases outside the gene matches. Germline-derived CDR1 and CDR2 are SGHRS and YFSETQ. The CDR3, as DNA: TGCGCCAGCAGCTTGGTGGGAGGGATGGCTGGGGCCAACGTCCTGACTTTC. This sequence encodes CASSLVGGMAGANVLTF. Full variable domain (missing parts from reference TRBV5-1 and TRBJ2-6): KAGVTQTPRYLIKTRGQQVTLSCSPISGHRSVSWYQQTPGQGLQFLFEYFSETQRNKGNFPGRFSGRQFSNSRSEMNVSTLELGDSALYLCASSLVGGMAGANVLTFGAGSRLTVL.